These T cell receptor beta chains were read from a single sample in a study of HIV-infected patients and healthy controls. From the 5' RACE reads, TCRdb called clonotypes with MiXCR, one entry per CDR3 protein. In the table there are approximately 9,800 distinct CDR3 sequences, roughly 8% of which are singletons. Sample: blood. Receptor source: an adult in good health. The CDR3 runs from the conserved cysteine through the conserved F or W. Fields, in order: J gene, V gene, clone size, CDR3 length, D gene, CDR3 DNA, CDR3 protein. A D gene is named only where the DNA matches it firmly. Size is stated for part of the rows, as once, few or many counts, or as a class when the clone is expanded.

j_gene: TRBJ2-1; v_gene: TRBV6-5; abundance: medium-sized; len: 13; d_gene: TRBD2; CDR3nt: TGTGCCAGCAGCCTCGGACTAGCGGGGGAATCGTTCTTC; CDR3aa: CASSLGLAGESFF
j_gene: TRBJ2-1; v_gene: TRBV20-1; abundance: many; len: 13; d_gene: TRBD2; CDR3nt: TGCAGTGCTAGTCTAGCGGGGGTCAATGAGCAGTTCTTC; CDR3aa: CSASLAGVNEQFF
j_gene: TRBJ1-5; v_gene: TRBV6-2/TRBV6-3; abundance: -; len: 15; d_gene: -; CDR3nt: TGTGCCAGCAGTTACCCTCAGGCGAGCAATCAGCCCCAGCATTTT; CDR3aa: CASSYPQASNQPQHF
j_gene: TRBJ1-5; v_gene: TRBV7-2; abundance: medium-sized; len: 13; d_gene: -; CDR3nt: TGTGCCAGCAGCCCAGACAGTTATCAGCCCCAGCATTTT; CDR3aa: CASSPDSYQPQHF
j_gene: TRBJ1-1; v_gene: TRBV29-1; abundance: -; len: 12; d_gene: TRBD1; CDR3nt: TGCAGCGCTCAGGGGGCGAACACTGAAGCTTTCTTT; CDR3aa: CSAQGANTEAFF
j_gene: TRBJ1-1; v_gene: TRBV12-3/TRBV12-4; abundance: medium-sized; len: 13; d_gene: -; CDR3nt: TGTGCCAGCAGTTTCCCGAAGAACACTGAAGCTTTCTTT; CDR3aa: CASSFPKNTEAFF
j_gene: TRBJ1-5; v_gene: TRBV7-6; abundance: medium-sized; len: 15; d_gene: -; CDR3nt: TGTGCCAGCAGCTTAGAGGAGGGACGAAATCAGCCCCAGCATTTT; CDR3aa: CASSLEEGRNQPQHF
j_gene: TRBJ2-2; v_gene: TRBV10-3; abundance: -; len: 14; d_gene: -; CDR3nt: TGTGCCATCAGTGAGTCGATGGGGACCGGGGAGCTGTTTTTT; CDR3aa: CAISESMGTGELFF
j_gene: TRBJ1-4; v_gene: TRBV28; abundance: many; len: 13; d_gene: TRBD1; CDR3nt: TGTGCCAGCATGGGACAGGGCATGAAAAAACTGTTTTTT; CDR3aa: CASMGQGMKKLFF
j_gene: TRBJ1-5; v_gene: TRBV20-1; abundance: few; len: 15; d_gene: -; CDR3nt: TGCAGTGCTAGCACCGTAGTAGGCAGCAATCAGCCCCAGCATTTT; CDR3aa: CSASTVVGSNQPQHF
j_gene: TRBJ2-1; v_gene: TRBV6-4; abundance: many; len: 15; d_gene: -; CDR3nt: TGTGCCAGCAGCAGCAGAGAGGGGGGTTACAATGAGCAGTTCTTC; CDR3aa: CASSSREGGYNEQFF
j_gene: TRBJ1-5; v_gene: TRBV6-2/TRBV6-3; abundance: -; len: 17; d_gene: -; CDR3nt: TGTGCCAGCAGTTTCCTTTATTCCCCAGGGAACAATCAGCCCCAGCATTTT; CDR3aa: CASSFLYSPGNNQPQHF
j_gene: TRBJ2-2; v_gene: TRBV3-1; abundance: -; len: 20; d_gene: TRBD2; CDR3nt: TGTGCCAGCAGCTTCCCTCCGGGACTAGCCTCGGTTGGGTACACCGGGGAGCTGTTTTTT; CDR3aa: CASSFPPGLASVGYTGELFF
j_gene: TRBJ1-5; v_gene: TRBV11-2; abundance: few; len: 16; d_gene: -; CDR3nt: TGTGCCAGCAGCTACGCGCGGACAGCTAGCAATCAGCCCCAGCATTTT; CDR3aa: CASSYARTASNQPQHF
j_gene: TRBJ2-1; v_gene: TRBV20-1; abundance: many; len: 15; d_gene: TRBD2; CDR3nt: TGCAGTGCTCCTTCCAGCGGGGGGGCAGACAATGAGCAGTTCTTC; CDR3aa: CSAPSSGGADNEQFF
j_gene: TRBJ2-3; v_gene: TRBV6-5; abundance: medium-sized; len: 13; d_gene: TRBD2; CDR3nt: TGTGCCAGCAGAGCGGGGGGGCCGTACACGCAGTATTTT; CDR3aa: CASRAGGPYTQYF
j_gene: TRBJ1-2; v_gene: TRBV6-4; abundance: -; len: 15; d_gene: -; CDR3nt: TGTGCCAGCCTCCCCCGGACGGATAGCCTCCGGGGCTACACCTTC; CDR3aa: CASLPRTDSLRGYTF